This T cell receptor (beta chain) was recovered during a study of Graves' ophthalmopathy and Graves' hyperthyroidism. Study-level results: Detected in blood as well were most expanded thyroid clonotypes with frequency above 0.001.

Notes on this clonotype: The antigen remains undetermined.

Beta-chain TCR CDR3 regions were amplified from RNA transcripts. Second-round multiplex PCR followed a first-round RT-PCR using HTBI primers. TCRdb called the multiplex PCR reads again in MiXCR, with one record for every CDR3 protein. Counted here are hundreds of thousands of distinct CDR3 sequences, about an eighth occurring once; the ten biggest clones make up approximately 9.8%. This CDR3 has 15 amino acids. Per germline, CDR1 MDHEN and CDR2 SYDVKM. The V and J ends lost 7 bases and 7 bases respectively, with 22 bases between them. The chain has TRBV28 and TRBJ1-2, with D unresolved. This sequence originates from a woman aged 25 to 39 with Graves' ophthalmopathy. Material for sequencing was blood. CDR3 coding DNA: TGTGCCAGCATTACTCCGGGAAACTTAGAGCCTGGCTACACCTTC. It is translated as CASITPGNLEPGYTF.